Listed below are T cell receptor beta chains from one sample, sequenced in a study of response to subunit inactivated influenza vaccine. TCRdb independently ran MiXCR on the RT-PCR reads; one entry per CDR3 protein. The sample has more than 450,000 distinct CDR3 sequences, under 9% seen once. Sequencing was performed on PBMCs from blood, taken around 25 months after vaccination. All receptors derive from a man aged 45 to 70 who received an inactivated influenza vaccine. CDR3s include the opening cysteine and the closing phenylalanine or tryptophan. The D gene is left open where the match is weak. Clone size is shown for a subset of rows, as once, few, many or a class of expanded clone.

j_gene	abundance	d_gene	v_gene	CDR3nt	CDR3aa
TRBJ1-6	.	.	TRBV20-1	TGCAGTGCCACGAGACAAAGCTCCTATAATTCACCCCTCCATTTT	CSATRQSSYNSPLHF
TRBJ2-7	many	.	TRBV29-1	TGCAGCGTTGAGGGGGCGGGGGCGCCTCAATTC	CSVEGAGAPQF
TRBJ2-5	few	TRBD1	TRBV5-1	TGCGCCAGCAGCGGGACAGGGGTTCAAGAGACCCAGTACTTC	CASSGTGVQETQYF
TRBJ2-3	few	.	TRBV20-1	TGCAGTGCTAGAGGTGCCGGCGGTAGCACAGATACGCAGTATTTT	CSARGAGGSTDTQYF
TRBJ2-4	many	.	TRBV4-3	TGCGCCAGCAGCCAAGGGGTGGGGCGGGGTCCCGACAAAAACATTCAGTACTTC	CASSQGVGRGPDKNIQYF
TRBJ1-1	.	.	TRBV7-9	TGTGCCAGCAGCTTAGGCAGGGCGCTAGGTATTTCTGAAGCTTTCTTT	CASSLGRALGISEAFF
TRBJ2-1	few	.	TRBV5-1	TGCGCCAGCAGCTTGAACACTTACTCCTACAATGAGCAGTTCTTC	CASSLNTYSYNEQFF
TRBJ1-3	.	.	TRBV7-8	TGTGCCAGCAGCTTTGAAAGGGTCGGAAACACCATATATTTT	CASSFERVGNTIYF
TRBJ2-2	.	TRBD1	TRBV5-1	TGCGCCAGCAGCTCCGGGACAGGGTCCGCCGGGGAGCTGTTTTTT	CASSSGTGSAGELFF
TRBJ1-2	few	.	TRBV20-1	TGCAGTGCCGCTGCTACGTATGGCTACACCTTC	CSAAATYGYTF
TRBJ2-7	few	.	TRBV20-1	TGCAGTGCTAGGTGGGACTCCTACGAGCAGTACTTC	CSARWDSYEQYF
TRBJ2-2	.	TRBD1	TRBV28	TGTGCCAGCCGGACAGGGAGTCAATTAACCGGGGAGCTGTTTTTT	CASRTGSQLTGELFF
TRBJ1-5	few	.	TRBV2	TGTGCCAGCAGGGTCAGGGCCGAACAGCCCCAGCATTTT	CASRVRAEQPQHF
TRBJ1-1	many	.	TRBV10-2	TGCGCCAGCAGTGAACAGGGAGGGACTGAAGCTTTCTTT	CASSEQGGTEAFF
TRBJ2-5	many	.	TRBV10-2	TGCGCCAGCTCCTCTCCCCACTCCCAAGAGACCCAGTACTTC	CASSSPHSQETQYF
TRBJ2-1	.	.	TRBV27	TGTGCCAGCAGTTCATCAAGCGGAGCCTGGAATGAGCAGTTCTTC	CASSSSSGAWNEQFF
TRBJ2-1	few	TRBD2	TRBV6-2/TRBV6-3	TGTGCCAGCAGTTACGGCTGGACTAGCGGGAGGCCATCCTACAATGAGCAGTTCTTC	CASSYGWTSGRPSYNEQFF
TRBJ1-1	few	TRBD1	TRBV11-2	TGTGCCAGCAGCCCCAGGGGGGGGTTCACTGAAGCTTTCTTT	CASSPRGGFTEAFF
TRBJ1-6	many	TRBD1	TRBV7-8	TGTGCCAGCAGCTTAGTCGTTGCAACAGGGGTTAATTCACCCCTCCACTTT	CASSLVVATGVNSPLHF
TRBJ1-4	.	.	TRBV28	TGTGCCAGCAGTTTCGCAGGGGATGATGAAAAACTGTTTTTT	CASSFAGDDEKLFF
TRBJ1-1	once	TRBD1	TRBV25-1	TGTGCCAGCAGTGAATGGGGGACAGCGAACACTGAAGCTTTCTTT	CASSEWGTANTEAFF
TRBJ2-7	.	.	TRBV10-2	TGCGCCAGCAGTGAGTGGCTAGGGGTATCCTACGAGCAGTACTTC	CASSEWLGVSYEQYF
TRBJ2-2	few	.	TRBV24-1	TGTGCCACCAGTGACCCCACGGTCGTGAACACCGGGGAGCTGTTTTTT	CATSDPTVVNTGELFF
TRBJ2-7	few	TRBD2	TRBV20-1	TGCAGTGCTAGCCCCTTTACTAGCGGGAGTTCCCACGAGCAGTACTTC	CSASPFTSGSSHEQYF
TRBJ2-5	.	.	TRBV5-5	TGTGCCAGCAGCTTTAGTCCCAAGCCAGAGACCCAGTACTTC	CASSFSPKPETQYF
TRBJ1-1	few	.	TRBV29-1	TGCAGCGTTGGCACCCCAGAGAACACTGAAGCTTTCTTT	CSVGTPENTEAFF
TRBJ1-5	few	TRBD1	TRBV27	TGTGCCAGCAGTCCCAGGACAGGGGATAGCAATCAGCCCCAGCATTTT	CASSPRTGDSNQPQHF
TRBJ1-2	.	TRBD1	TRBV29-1	TGCAGCGTGGCTCCTGGGACAGGGAATAGGTTAAACTATGGCTACACCTTC	CSVAPGTGNRLNYGYTF
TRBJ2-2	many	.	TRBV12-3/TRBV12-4	TGTGCCAGCAGCCTATCATACACCGGGGAGCTGTTTTTT	CASSLSYTGELFF
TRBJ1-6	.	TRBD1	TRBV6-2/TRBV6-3	TGTGCCAGCAGCTTCCAGGACAGGGGGTATTCACCCCTCCACTTT	CASSFQDRGYSPLHF
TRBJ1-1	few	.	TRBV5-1	TGCGCCAGCACCACTGGGCCCGGACAGATGAACACTGAAGCTTTCTTT	CASTTGPGQMNTEAFF
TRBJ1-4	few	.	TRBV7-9	TGTGCCAGCAGCTCACCTTTAGGAGCAACTAATGAAAAACTGTTTTTT	CASSSPLGATNEKLFF
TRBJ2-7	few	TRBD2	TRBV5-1	TGCGCCAGCAGCTTGGAAGTAGCGGGAGAGGGGGAGCAGTACTTC	CASSLEVAGEGEQYF
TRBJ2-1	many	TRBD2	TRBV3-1	TGTGCCAGCAGCCAAGATCTGTCTAGCGGGGGCAATGAGCAGTTCTTC	CASSQDLSSGGNEQFF
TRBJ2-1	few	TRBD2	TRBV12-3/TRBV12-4	TGTGCCAGCAGTTTCCGGGGGGGCCCACGGAATGAGCAGTTCTTC	CASSFRGGPRNEQFF
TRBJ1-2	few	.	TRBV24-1	TGTGCCACCAGTGATTTGGGTGGTTTTGGCTACACCTTC	CATSDLGGFGYTF
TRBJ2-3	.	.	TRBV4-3	TGCGCCAGCAGCCAAGACTGGGTGGACTATTCTCCAGATACGCAGTATTTT	CASSQDWVDYSPDTQYF
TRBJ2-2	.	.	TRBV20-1	TGCAGTGTCACCTCAGACACCGGGGAGCTGTTTTTT	CSVTSDTGELFF
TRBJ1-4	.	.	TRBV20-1	TGCAGTGCTAGAGCCGGGACGAGGGGTGAAAAACTGTTTTTT	CSARAGTRGEKLFF
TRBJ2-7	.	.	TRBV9	TGTGCCAGCAGCGTAGGGAACAGCGACGAGCAGTACTTC	CASSVGNSDEQYF
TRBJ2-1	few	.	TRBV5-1	TGCGCCAGCAGCTTAATGGACCGCATCCTCAATGAGCAGTTCTTC	CASSLMDRILNEQFF
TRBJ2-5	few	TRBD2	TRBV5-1	TGCGCCAGCAGCTGGGGGACTAGCGGGAGATTAGAGACCCAGTACTTC	CASSWGTSGRLETQYF
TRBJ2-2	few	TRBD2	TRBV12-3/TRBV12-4	TGTGCCAGCAGTTTAGGGGGGGGATCAAACACCGGGGAGCTGTTTTTT	CASSLGGGSNTGELFF
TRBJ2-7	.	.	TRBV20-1	TGCAGTGCTAGAGGGAGGGGGCTCCACGAGCAGTACTTC	CSARGRGLHEQYF
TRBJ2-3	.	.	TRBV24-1	TGTGCCACCAGTGATACGGGAACCACAGATACGCAGTATTTT	CATSDTGTTDTQYF
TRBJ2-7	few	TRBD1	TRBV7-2	TGTGCCAGCAGCTTAGTCCACGGGACAGGTGGCGAGCAGTACTTC	CASSLVHGTGGEQYF
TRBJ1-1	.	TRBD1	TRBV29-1	TGCAGCGTTAAAAACAGGGGATGGGGGAACACTGAAGCTTTCTTT	CSVKNRGWGNTEAFF
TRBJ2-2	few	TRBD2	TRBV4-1	TGCGCCAGCAGCCTGACTAGCGGGGGACTTAACACCGGGGAGCTGTTTTTT	CASSLTSGGLNTGELFF
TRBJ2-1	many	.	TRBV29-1	TGCAGCGTTGAACTTAGTGTGGATGAGCAGTTCTTC	CSVELSVDEQFF
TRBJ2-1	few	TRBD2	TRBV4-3	TGCGCCAGCAGCTACACCTCCGGGACTAGCGGGGACAATGAGCAGTTCTTC	CASSYTSGTSGDNEQFF
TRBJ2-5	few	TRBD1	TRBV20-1	TGCAGTGCTACAAGGACAGGGAAAGAGACCCAGTACTTC	CSATRTGKETQYF